These 11 T cell receptor beta chains were all obtained from the same sample, sequenced in a study of control samples from healthy donors and cancer patients. Assay used: immunoSEQ multiplex PCR; TCRdb lists only in-frame clones, some missing. The sample shows approximately 110,000 clones, about 89% of them seen only once. The source material was blood. These receptor sequences come from a woman in her fifties or sixties in good health.

Turning to this clone: The sample holds other DNA sequences that translate to the same CDR3. The rearrangement joins TRBV18 to TRBJ2-5; tentatively, D is TRBD2 (6 bases). Between the trimmed V and J ends, which lost 6 bases and 2 bases, there was a span of 10 bases. CDR1 KGHSH and CDR2 LQKENI come from the germline V gene. The CDR3 has 13 amino acids. The DNA for the CDR3 is TGTGCCAGCTCCCCGACTAGACAAGAGACCCAGTACTTC. The encoded protein is CASSPTRQETQYF.

The J gene is TRBJ1-1, the V gene TRBV9; no firm D call. Germline values: CDR1 SGDLS, CDR2 YYNGEE. Trimming removed 0 bases at V and 6 bases at J, with 15 bases between. The CDR3 is made up of 15 amino acids. Here the CDR3 DNA reads TGTGCCAGCAGCGTAGTTTCGGGCATGGGCCCTGAAGCTTTCTTT. Translation: CASSVVSGMGPEAFF.

CDR3 region: CSARGGETQYF. CDR3 DNA sequence: TGCAGTGCTAGAGGGGGAGAGACCCAGTACTTC. The rearrangement links TRBV20-1 to TRBJ2-5; D is unresolved. The germline V gene has CDR1 DFQATT and CDR2 SNEGSKA (reference sequence). V shed 1 base and J shed 4 bases, with 4 bases lying between them. The CDR3 is 11 amino acids.

The rearrangement joins TRBV7-2 to TRBJ2-1, with D tentatively TRBD2 (6 bases). There are 17 residues in the CDR3. Trimming left V 2 bases short and J 3 bases short, with 17 bases between. The germline V gene has CDR1 SGHTA and CDR2 FQGNSA. The CDR3 here is CASSLRVAVGLYNEQFF. CDR3 DNA sequence: TGTGCCAGCAGCTTACGCGTAGCGGTGGGGCTCTACAATGAGCAGTTCTTC.

The rearrangement joins TRBV5-6 to TRBJ1-5, with D unclear. Trimming removed 0 bases at V and 2 bases at J, with 12 bases between. CDR3 length: 16 residues. CDR1 is SGHDT and CDR2 is YYEEEE in the germline V gene. DNA of the CDR3: TGTGCCAGCAGCTTGGGAGGCGGACGGCGCAATCAGCCCCAGCATTTT. This encodes CASSLGGGRRNQPQHF.

This rearrangement joins TRBV7-9 to TRBJ2-7, with D unresolved. CDR1 and CDR2 (germline): SEHNR, FQNEAQ (reference sequence). V lost 6 bases, J lost 2 bases, and 5 bases lay in between. The CDR3 is 11 amino acids. As DNA, the CDR3 is TGTGCCAGCAGTTCAGCCTACGAGCAGTACTTC. It encodes CASSSAYEQYF.

The CDR3 loop is CASSYSDWVPNSYEQYV. In DNA, the CDR3 is TGTGCCAGCAGTTACTCGGACTGGGTCCCAAACTCCTACGAGCAGTACGTC. J is TRBJ2-7 and V is TRBV6-2 or TRBV6-3; TRBD2 is a possible D gene (5 bases). Germline-derived CDR1 and CDR2 are MNHEY and SVGEGT. Trimming took off 0 bases at V and 0 bases at J, with 15 bases between the two ends. The CDR3 sequence is 17 residues long.

The chain has TRBV4-3 and TRBJ2-7; D perhaps matches TRBD1 (5 bases). Trimming pared 1 base from V and 6 bases from J, leaving 10 bases between. The germline V gene has CDR1 LGHNA and CDR2 YSLEER. This CDR3 has 13 amino acids. The CDR3 DNA is TGCGCCAGCAGCCAAGTCCTAGGGGCCGAGCAGTACGTC. The encoded protein is CASSQVLGAEQYV.

The chain carries TRBV6-5 and TRBJ2-2; TRBD2 is a possible D gene (6 bases). V was shortened by 0 bases and J by 4 bases, with 9 bases between the two germline ends. The CDR3 length is 15 residues. The germline V gene encodes CDR1 MNHEY and CDR2 SVGAGI. The CDR3 spells CASSYSQGGTGELFF. CDR3 coding DNA: TGTGCCAGCAGTTACTCTCAGGGAGGCACCGGGGAGCTGTTTTTT.

V is TRBV7-9 and J is TRBJ2-1; TRBD2 is a possible D gene (5 bases). Germline values: CDR1 SEHNR, CDR2 FQNEAQ (reference sequence). V lost 5 bases, J lost 5 bases, and 10 bases lay in between. The CDR3 spans 13 residues. CDR3: CASSLAGHNEQFF. The CDR3 DNA reads TGTGCCAGCAGCCTGGCGGGCCACAATGAGCAGTTCTTC. Combining the CDR3 with reference TRBV7-9 and TRBJ2-1 gives the whole variable domain DTGVSQNPRHKITKRGQNVTFRCDPISEHNRLYWYRQTLGQGPEFLTYFQNEAQLEKSRLLSDRFSAERPKGSFSTLEIQRTEQGDSAMYLCASSLAGHNEQFFGPGTRLTVL.

The gene calls are TRBV6-2 or TRBV6-3 and TRBJ2-1; 8 bases agree with TRBD1. The germline V gene encodes CDR1 MNHEY and CDR2 SVGEGT. The CDR3 contains 15 residues. V was clipped by 5 bases and J by 9 bases; unmatched bases: 12. The CDR3 sequence: CASSKWGVTGVEQFF. CDR3 in DNA: TGTGCCAGCAGTAAATGGGGGGTGACAGGGGTTGAGCAGTTCTTC.